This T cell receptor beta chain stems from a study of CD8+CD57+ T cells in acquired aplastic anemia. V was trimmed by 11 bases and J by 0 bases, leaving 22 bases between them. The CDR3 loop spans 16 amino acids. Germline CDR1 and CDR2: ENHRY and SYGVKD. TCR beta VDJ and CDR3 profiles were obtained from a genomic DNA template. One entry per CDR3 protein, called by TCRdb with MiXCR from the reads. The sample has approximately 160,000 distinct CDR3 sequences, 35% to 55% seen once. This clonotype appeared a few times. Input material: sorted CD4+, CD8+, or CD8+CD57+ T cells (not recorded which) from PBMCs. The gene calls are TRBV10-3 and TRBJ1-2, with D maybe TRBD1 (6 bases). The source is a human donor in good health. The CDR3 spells CAGGGDRWDANYGYTF. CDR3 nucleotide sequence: TGTGCCGGGGGGGGAGACAGGTGGGACGCTAACTATGGCTACACCTTC.